This record covers a single T cell receptor beta chain. The antigen is not known. The data stem from a study of OX40 agonist ivuxolimab in advanced cancers. Study in general: Those enrolled were less than 85% male, with a mean age of roughly 62 years and ages from about 20 to 85.

Whole-study results and caveats: Not determined was the antigen specificity of the expanded peripheral T cells.

Enrollment shut out patients with autoimmune disease history or systemic immunosuppression. The investigators sampled blood at baseline, at cycle 4 day 1, and at cycle 7 day 1. Profiling relied on immunoSEQ multiplex PCR, and the TCRdb table lists in-frame clones only, not all of them. The repertoire consists of 70,000 to 75,000 clones, with approximately 78% occurring once and the leading ten covering about 5%. The CDR3 length is 13 residues. Germline V gives CDR1 SGHVS, CDR2 FQNEAQ. The V end was cut by 4 bases, the J end by 9 bases, with 13 bases between. This TCR came from an adult with an advanced solid tumor such as melanoma, head and neck, liver or kidney cancer. The chain links TRBV7-8 to TRBJ1-5, with D tentatively TRBD1 (5 bases). The sequenced sample was CD4+ or CD8+ T cells sorted from blood, obtained in a trial of the OX40 agonist ivuxolimab. The CDR3: CASSSQGPPPQHF. CDR3 nucleotides: TGTGCCAGCAGCTCTCAGGGCCCGCCGCCCCAGCATTTT.